The 17 T cell receptor beta chains below all came from one sample that was sequenced in a study of shared clonotypes between healthy human individuals (TCRdb year 2020). Libraries came from the immunoSEQ multiplex PCR assay. The table was pulled from immuneACCESS by TCRdb, which kept in-frame rearrangements only. Such tables lose some clones; where checked, under half of the loss comes from unresolved V genes, and the rest has no known cause. The sample table holds roughly 1,600,000 clones, of which roughly 98.5% were seen once. The ten biggest clones cover roughly 0.35% of the sample. The source material was naive CD4+ T cells sorted from blood. The cell subset or site label here, explained by the study, means: CD45RA+ positively selected. The receptors shown here come from a young man in good health.

This clone was found once. The chain carries TRBV5-1 and TRBJ2-2, with D unresolved. V gave up 1 base and J gave up 12 bases, with 13 bases separating them. Germline assignment: CDR1 SGHRS and CDR2 YFSETQ. This CDR3 has 13 residues. CDR3 sequence (DNA): TGCGCCAGCAGCTTGAACCCAAGTGGTAAGCTGTTTTTT. This codes for CASSLNPSGKLFF.

This clone occurred once. The chain carries TRBV7-9 and TRBJ2-1, with 8 bases that match TRBD1. This CDR3 has 16 amino acids. Germline-derived CDR1 and CDR2 are SEHNR and FQNEAQ (reference sequence). Trimming removed 4 bases from V and 2 bases from J; junction bases left unmatched: 7. The CDR3 region has the DNA TGTGCCAGCAGCTCCATGACAGGGGTGCCCTACAATGAGCAGTTCTTC. Residues: CASSSMTGVPYNEQFF. Complete variable domain (other parts from reference TRBV7-9 and TRBJ2-1): DTGVSQNPRHKITKRGQNVTFRCDPISEHNRLYWYRQTLGQGPEFLTYFQNEAQLEKSRLLSDRFSAERPKGSFSTLEIQRTEQGDSAMYLCASSSMTGVPYNEQFFGPGTRLTVL.

The V gene is TRBV30, the J gene TRBJ2-1; 10 bases map to TRBD2. The CDR3 covers 19 residues. Germline V gives CDR1 GTSNPN, CDR2 SVGIG (reference sequence). The CDR3 DNA reads TGTGCTGCCTCCGGACTAGCGGATCACACACTGATATCCTACAATGAGCAGTTCTTC. Amino acid sequence: CAASGLADHTLISYNEQFF.

The V and J genes are TRBV9 and TRBJ2-2; D remains unclear. The CDR3 runs to 12 residues. With 4 bases removed from V and 7 bases from J, the gap between germline ends came to 8 bases. CDR1 is SGDLS and CDR2 is YYNGEE in the germline V gene. For the CDR3, the DNA is TGTGCCAGCAGCAGGGTCGGCGGGGAGCTGTTTTTT. Translating it yields CASSRVGGELFF. Full variable domain (missing parts from reference TRBV9 and TRBJ2-2): DSGVTQTPKHLITATGQRVTLRCSPRSGDLSVYWYQQSLDQGLQFLIQYYNGEERAKGNILERFSAQQFPDLHSELNLSSLELGDSALYFCASSRVGGELFFGEGSRLTVL.

V is TRBV5-4 and J is TRBJ2-1; 10 positions agree with TRBD1. The CDR3 extends over 15 amino acids. CDR1 is SGHNT and CDR2 is YYREEE in the germline V gene (reference sequence). V dropped 2 bases and J dropped 4; count of bases not matched to a gene: 3. The CDR3 loop reads CASSFGTGVYNEQFF. The CDR3 coding sequence is TGTGCCAGCAGCTTCGGGACAGGGGTGTACAATGAGCAGTTCTTC.

This clone was found once. This chain joins TRBV9 and TRBJ2-1; TRBD1 agrees at 11 bases. CDR3 size: 15 residues. The V segment lost 3 bases and the J segment 9 bases; nucleotides outside the gene matches: 8. The V gene's germline CDR1 is SGDLS and CDR2 YYNGEE. CDR3 DNA sequence: TGTGCCAGCAGCGCATCCATTGGGACAGGGGGTGAGCAGTTCTTC. This gives the protein CASSASIGTGGEQFF.

The chain is built from TRBV9 and TRBJ2-5; D is ambiguous. The CDR3 extends over 14 amino acids. In germline, CDR1 is SGDLS, CDR2 YYNGEE. The V end lost 0 bases, the J end lost 0 bases, and 6 bases lay between the germline ends. The CDR3 nucleotides read TGTGCCAGCAGCGTAGGGTGGAACCAAGAGACCCAGTACTTC. As protein: CASSVGWNQETQYF.

The chain has TRBV5-1 and TRBJ2-7; D may be TRBD2 (6 bases). V was clipped by 4 bases and J by 2 bases, with 10 bases between them. Germline V gives CDR1 SGHRS, CDR2 YFSETQ. The CDR3 runs to 13 residues. CDR3 loop: CASSRSGPYEQYF. The CDR3 DNA follows: TGCGCCAGCAGCCGTAGCGGTCCCTACGAGCAGTACTTC.

This chain connects TRBV6-5 to TRBJ2-7; tentatively, D is TRBD1 (6 bases). V dropped 6 bases and J dropped 4 bases, with 10 bases sitting between them. The CDR3 spans 12 residues. From germline, CDR1 is MNHEY and CDR2 SVGAGI. CDR3 amino acids: CASSRGEYEQYF. As DNA, the CDR3 is TGTGCCAGCAGCAGGGGAGAGTACGAGCAGTACTTC.

About this clone: This CDR3 is also generated by other DNA sequences in the sample. This chain joins TRBV28 and TRBJ1-2; no definite D call. The germline V gene has CDR1 MDHEN and CDR2 SYDVKM. The CDR3 spans 12 residues. Trimming removed 5 bases from V and 3 bases from J, with 7 bases in between. DNA for the CDR3: TGTGCCAGCAGTCTCCAAGACTATGGCTACACCTTC. It encodes CASSLQDYGYTF.

This clone was picked up one time. The gene calls are TRBV27 and TRBJ1-5, with D possibly TRBD1 on 5 matching bases. The CDR3 covers 13 residues. Trimming left V 2 bases short and J 10 bases short, with 12 bases between. Germline CDR1 is MNHEY and CDR2 is SMNVEV (reference sequence). CDR3 sequence: CASSLNGAEPQHF. The DNA of the CDR3 is TGTGCCAGCAGTTTAAACGGGGCCGAACCCCAGCATTTT.

This chain connects TRBV20-1 to TRBJ2-1, with TRBD2 matching 7 bases. V was clipped by 3 bases and J by 12 bases; unmatched bases: 5. The CDR3 totals 11 residues. CDR1 is DFQATT and CDR2 is SNEGSKA in the germline V gene (reference sequence). The CDR3 reads CSASQGGGQFF. The CDR3 nucleotides read TGCAGTGCTAGTCAGGGCGGGGGGCAGTTCTTC.

Comments on this clone: The sample contains more than one DNA sequence encoding this CDR3. J is TRBJ2-7 and V is TRBV28; no definite D call. The CDR3 is 11 residues long. Germline CDR1 MDHEN, CDR2 SYDVKM. Trimming took off 4 bases at V and 4 bases at J, with 5 bases between the two ends. CDR3 sequence (DNA): TGTGCCAGCAGTTCCGTATACGAGCAGTACTTC. Translating it yields CASSSVYEQYF.

The chain employs TRBV6-1 and TRBJ2-7, with D perhaps TRBD2 (6 bases). There are 16 residues in the CDR3. CDR1 is MNHNS and CDR2 is SASEGT in the germline V gene. The V end was cut by 4 bases, the J end by 3 bases, with 19 bases between. The CDR3 DNA follows: TGTGCCAGCAGTGGACTAGGGGCCGGGGGAAACTACGAGCAGTACTTC. This translates into CASSGLGAGGNYEQYF.

The chain employs TRBV7-2 and TRBJ2-3; D is unclear. V was cut by 1 base and J by 0 bases, with 8 bases left in between. Germline V gene data show CDR1 as SGHTA and CDR2 as FQGNSA. The CDR3 covers 15 residues. The chain's CDR3 is CASSLVFASTDTQYF. The DNA for the CDR3 is TGTGCCAGCAGCTTAGTCTTCGCTAGCACAGATACGCAGTATTTT. The full variable domain, rest sourced from reference TRBV7-2 and TRBJ2-3, is GAGVSQSPSNKVTEKGKDVELRCDPISGHTALYWYRQSLGQGLEFLIYFQGNSAPDKSGLPSDRFSAERTGGSVSTLTIQRTQQEDSAVYLCASSLVFASTDTQYFGPGTRLTVL.

The chain employs TRBV27 and TRBJ2-3; D is unresolved. Germline assignment: CDR1 MNHEY and CDR2 SMNVEV (reference sequence). The CDR3 consists of 12 residues. Trimming cost V 5 bases and J 2 bases, with 5 bases left between them. CDR3 bases: TGTGCCAGCAGTCCTTACACAGATACGCAGTATTTT. This gives the protein CASSPYTDTQYF.

This chain connects TRBV29-1 to TRBJ2-2; tentative D call: TRBD2 (6 bases). CDR3 length: 13 residues. The ends were cut back, 6 bases at V and 4 bases at J, with 12 bases in the middle. CDR1 SQVTM and CDR2 ANQGSEA come from the germline V gene. This CDR3 reads CSVERVVTGELFF. The CDR3 bases are TGCAGCGTGGAGCGGGTAGTCACCGGGGAGCTGTTTTTT.